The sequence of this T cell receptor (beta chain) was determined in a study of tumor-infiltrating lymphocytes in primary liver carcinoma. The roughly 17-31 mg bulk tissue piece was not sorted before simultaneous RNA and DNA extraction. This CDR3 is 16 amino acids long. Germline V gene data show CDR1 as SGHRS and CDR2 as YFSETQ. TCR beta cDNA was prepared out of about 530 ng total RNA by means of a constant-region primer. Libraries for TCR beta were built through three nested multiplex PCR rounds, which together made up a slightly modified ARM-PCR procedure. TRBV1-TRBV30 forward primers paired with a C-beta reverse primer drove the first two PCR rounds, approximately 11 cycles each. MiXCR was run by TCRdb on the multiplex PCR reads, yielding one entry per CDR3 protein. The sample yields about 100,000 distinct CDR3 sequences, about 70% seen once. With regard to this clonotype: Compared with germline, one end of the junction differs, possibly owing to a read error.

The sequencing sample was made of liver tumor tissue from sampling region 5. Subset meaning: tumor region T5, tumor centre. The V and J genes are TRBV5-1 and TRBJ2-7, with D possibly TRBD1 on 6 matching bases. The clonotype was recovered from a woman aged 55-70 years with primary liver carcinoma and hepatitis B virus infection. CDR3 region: CASSLDGQRLAYEQYF. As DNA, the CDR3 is TGCGCCAGCAGCTTGGATGGACAGAGGTTGGCCTACGAGCAATACTTC.